One and the same sample provided the 13 T cell receptor beta chains below, sequenced in a study of T-cell reconstitution after alpha-beta-depleted transplantation in children (dated by TCRdb to about 2016). Libraries were made using PCR. The data were produced on an Illumina HiSeq 2500. TCR libraries were prepared with molecular barcoding, using unique molecular identifiers to normalize TCRbeta repertoire quantification. Using fastp trimming at Q25 and MiXCR clonotype assembly, TCRdb reanalyzed the public sequencing data and kept in-frame beta chains. CDR3 protein duplicates are merged, each entry listing the most common genes and DNA. For this sample there are around 200,000 distinct CDR3 sequences; 6% to 7% appear just once. The biggest ten clones account for approximately 3% of the sample. The specimen comprised PBMCs from the stem cell graft donor, sampled from the stem cell graft. These receptors were obtained from a human donor who donated a stem cell graft to a child with Wiskott-Aldrich syndrome.

In this sample, this clonotype turned up many times. V and J are TRBV18 and TRBJ2-1; no definite D call. Germline lookup yields CDR1 KGHSH and CDR2 LQKENI. With 1 base removed from V and 8 bases from J, the gap between germline ends came to 15 bases. CDR3 length: 15 residues. The CDR3 here is CASSPRIGPGDEQFF. In DNA, the CDR3 is TGTGCCAGCTCACCACGAATTGGGCCTGGGGATGAGCAGTTCTTC.

This clonotype appeared many times. The CDR3 loop is CASSPEKVRTSGGTDTQYF. DNA of the CDR3: TGTGCCAGCAGCCCCGAAAAAGTAAGGACTAGCGGGGGCACAGATACGCAGTATTTT. The chain links TRBV11-2 to TRBJ2-3; 12 bases match TRBD2. Per the germline V gene, CDR1 is SGHAT and CDR2 is FQNNGV. The V gene end was trimmed by 5 bases and the J gene end by 1 base; junction bases not matched to a gene: 13. The CDR3 spans 19 residues.

The J gene is TRBJ2-2, the V gene TRBV7-2; 10 bases match TRBD2. Germline V gene sequence: CDR1 SGHTA, CDR2 FQGNSA. The J segment lost 6 bases and the V segment lost 1 base, leaving 5 bases of the junction unmatched. CDR3 length: 16 amino acids. CDR3 region: CASSLESSGSSGELFF. The DNA of the CDR3 is TGTGCCAGCAGCTTAGAGTCTAGCGGGAGCTCCGGGGAGCTGTTTTTT.

This clonotype was seen more than once but under ten times. The chain links TRBV5-1 to TRBJ1-3; D may be TRBD1 (6 bases). CDR3 length equals 14 residues. The germline gives CDR1 SGHRS, CDR2 YFSETQ. V lost 0 bases to trimming and J lost 3 bases, with 7 bases between them. CDR3 residues: CASSLGQVGNTIYF. CDR3 DNA: TGCGCCAGCAGCTTGGGACAGGTTGGAAACACCATATATTTT. Looking up the rest from reference TRBV5-1 and TRBJ1-3 gives the full variable domain: KAGVTQTPRYLIKTRGQQVTLSCSPISGHRSVSWYQQTPGQGLQFLFEYFSETQRNKGNFPGRFSGRQFSNSRSEMNVSTLELGDSALYLCASSLGQVGNTIYFGEGSWLTVV.

This clonotype was counted ten times or more. The rearrangement links TRBV4-2 to TRBJ2-1; 9 bases fit TRBD2. The CDR3 is 15 amino acids. Germline-derived CDR1 and CDR2 are LGHNA and YNFKEQ. V gave up 2 bases and J gave up 10 bases; unmatched junction bases: 9. The CDR3 DNA reads as TGTGCCAGCAGCCAAAATAGCGGGAGCGGCGGGGAGCAGTTCTTC. It yields the protein CASSQNSGSGGEQFF.

This clonotype was observed at least ten times. The chain joins TRBV5-8 to TRBJ2-7; maybe TRBD2 (5 bases). V was clipped by 4 bases and J by 2 bases, with 10 bases between them. This CDR3 has 13 residues. Germline CDR1 and CDR2: SGHTS and YDEGEE. The CDR3 reads CASSRGNAYEQYF. The CDR3 nucleotides read TGTGCCAGCAGCCGGGGAAATGCCTACGAGCAGTACTTC. Together with reference TRBV5-8 and TRBJ2-7, the CDR3 gives the full variable domain: EAGVTQSPTHLIKTRGQQATLRCSPISGHTSVYWYQQALGLGLQFLLWYDEGEERNRGNFPPRFSGRQFPNYSSELNVNALELEDSALYLCASSRGNAYEQYFGPGTRLTVT.

This clonotype was counted ten times or more. The chain employs TRBV20-1 and TRBJ2-1; 11 nucleotides agree with TRBD2. V lost 6 bases, J lost 1 base, and 11 bases stayed unmatched. This CDR3 spans 17 amino acids. CDR1 is DFQATT, CDR2 SNEGSKA, per germline (reference sequence). Here the CDR3 DNA reads TGCAGTGCCCCCCTACTAGCGGGGGCCCGGTCCTACAATGAGCAGTTCTTC. Residues: CSAPLLAGARSYNEQFF.

This clonotype was found once. The chain employs TRBV19 and TRBJ2-7, with D perhaps TRBD2 (5 bases). The CDR3 sequence is 12 residues long. V was clipped by 5 bases and J by 4 bases, with 9 bases between them. The germline CDR1 and CDR2 sequences are LNHDA and SQIVND (reference sequence). In nucleotides, the CDR3 is TGTGCCAGTAGTGGACGGAGGTACGAGCAGTACTTC. Its translation: CASSGRRYEQYF.

This clonotype was detected ten times or more. The chain carries TRBV10-3 and TRBJ1-2, with D possibly matching TRBD1 (6 bases). V was pared by 10 bases and J by 1 base, with 13 bases between. The CDR3 length is 13 residues. Germline V gene sequence: CDR1 ENHRY, CDR2 SYGVKD. CDR3 in DNA: TGTGCCACGCCGGACAGAAATAACTATGGCTACACCTTC. This codes for CATPDRNNYGYTF.

Written as DNA, the CDR3 is TGCGCCAGCAGCGTGGGGGCAGCAAAGTACCAAGAGACCCAGTACTTC. Protein sequence: CASSVGAAKYQETQYF. The chain joins TRBV5-1 to TRBJ2-5; tentatively, D is TRBD1 (6 bases). Between the trimmed V and J ends, which lost 4 bases and 0 bases, there was a span of 16 bases. Germline CDR1 and CDR2: SGHRS and YFSETQ. The CDR3 is 16 amino acids.

This clonotype has a count of ten or more. The V gene is TRBV24-1, the J gene TRBJ1-1; D remains ambiguous. CDR1 is KGHDR, CDR2 SFDVKD, per germline. The germline V and J ends were trimmed by 0 bases and 4 bases, with 14 bases remaining between them. CDR3 length equals 16 residues. Written as DNA, the CDR3 is TGTGCCACCAGTGATTTGCTTCCCGGTGGAGGCACTGAAGCTTTCTTT. Encoded protein: CATSDLLPGGGTEAFF.

The sample holds many counts of this clonotype. The chain has TRBV28 and TRBJ2-2; weak D call: TRBD1 (5 bases). The CDR3 runs 16 residues. V was shortened by 1 base and J by 2 bases, with 11 bases between the two germline ends. CDR1 is MDHEN and CDR2 is SYDVKM in the germline V gene. CDR3 in DNA: TGTGCCAGCAGTTTATACCAAGACAGAAACACCGGGGAGCTGTTTTTT. Protein sequence: CASSLYQDRNTGELFF.

This clonotype was counted many times. The rearrangement uses TRBV29-1 and TRBJ2-1, with 9 bases that match TRBD1. The germline V gene encodes CDR1 SQVTM and CDR2 ANQGSEA. With 6 bases clipped from V and 7 bases from J, the junction kept 7 bases outside the gene matches. The CDR3 has 13 amino acids. The CDR3 DNA reads TGCAGCGTAGACAGGGGGTTAAGGAATGAGCAGTTCTTC. Protein: CSVDRGLRNEQFF.